This TCR beta chain was identified during a study of OX40 agonist ivuxolimab in advanced cancers. Study findings and constraints: Mean expanded clone counts were higher in CD8+ than CD4+ T cells.

Measured with immunoSEQ multiplex PCR; TCRdb has only the in-frame clones, and not every one. The table lists tens of thousands of clones, almost 85% of them singletons. With regard to this clone: Antigen specificity is unknown.

V was clipped by 3 bases and J by 5 bases; unmatched bases: 8. Germline assignment: CDR1 LNHDA and CDR2 SQIVND (reference sequence). CDR3 length: 15 residues. V gene TRBV19 combines with J gene TRBJ2-7; 9 bases align to TRBD1. This clonotype was sampled from an adult with an advanced solid tumor such as melanoma, head and neck, liver or kidney cancer. The sample here was CD4+ or CD8+ T cells sorted from blood, taken in a trial of the OX40 agonist ivuxolimab. CDR3 in DNA: TGTGCCAGTAGTATCCCGGGACAGGGTACCGACGAGCAGTACTTC. Translating it yields CASSIPGQGTDEQYF.